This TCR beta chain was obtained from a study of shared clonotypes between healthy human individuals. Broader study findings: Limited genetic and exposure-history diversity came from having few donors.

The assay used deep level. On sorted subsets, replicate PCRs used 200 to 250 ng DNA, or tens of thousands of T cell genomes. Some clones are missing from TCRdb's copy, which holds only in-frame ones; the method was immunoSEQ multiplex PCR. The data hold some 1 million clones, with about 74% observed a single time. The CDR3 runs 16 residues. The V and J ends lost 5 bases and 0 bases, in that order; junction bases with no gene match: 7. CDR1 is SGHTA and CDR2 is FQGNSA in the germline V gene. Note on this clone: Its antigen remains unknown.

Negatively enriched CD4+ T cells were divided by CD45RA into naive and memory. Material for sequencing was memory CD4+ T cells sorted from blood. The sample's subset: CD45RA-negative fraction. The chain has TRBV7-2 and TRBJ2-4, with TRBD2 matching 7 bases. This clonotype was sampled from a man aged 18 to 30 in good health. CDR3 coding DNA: TGTGCCAGCAGCACCCGACTAGCCGAAGCCAAAAACATTCAGTACTTC. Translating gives CASSTRLAEAKNIQYF. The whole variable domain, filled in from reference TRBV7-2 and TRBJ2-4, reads GAGVSQSPSNKVTEKGKDVELRCDPISGHTALYWYRQSLGQGLEFLIYFQGNSAPDKSGLPSDRFSAERTGGSVSTLTIQRTQQEDSAVYLCASSTRLAEAKNIQYFGAGTRLSVL.